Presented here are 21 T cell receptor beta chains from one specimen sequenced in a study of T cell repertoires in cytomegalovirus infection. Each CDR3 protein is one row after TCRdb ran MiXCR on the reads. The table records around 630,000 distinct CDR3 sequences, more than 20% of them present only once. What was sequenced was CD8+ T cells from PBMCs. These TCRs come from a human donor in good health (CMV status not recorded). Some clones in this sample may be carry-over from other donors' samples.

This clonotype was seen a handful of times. CDR3 sequence: CSANYLRVAYNEQFF. The DNA for the CDR3 is TGCAGTGCCAACTACTTGCGGGTGGCTTACAATGAGCAGTTCTTC. The rearrangement uses TRBV20-1 and TRBJ2-1; TRBD2 might be the D (5 bases). CDR1 is DFQATT, CDR2 SNEGSKA, per germline (reference sequence). The CDR3 is 15 residues long. Trimming removed 6 bases at V and 4 bases at J, with 19 bases between.

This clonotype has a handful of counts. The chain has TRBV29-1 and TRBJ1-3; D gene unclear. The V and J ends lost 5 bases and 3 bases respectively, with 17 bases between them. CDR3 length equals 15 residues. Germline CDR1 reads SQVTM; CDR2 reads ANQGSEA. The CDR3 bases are TGCAGCGTTACCCTCCCCAGCGATAGTGGAAACACCATATATTTT. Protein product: CSVTLPSDSGNTIYF. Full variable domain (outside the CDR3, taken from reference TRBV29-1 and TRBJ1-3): SAVISQKPSRDICQRGTSLTIQCQVDSQVTMMFWYRQQPGQSLTLIATANQGSEATYESGFVIDKFPISRPNLTFSTLTVSNMSPEDSSIYLCSVTLPSDSGNTIYFGEGSWLTVV.

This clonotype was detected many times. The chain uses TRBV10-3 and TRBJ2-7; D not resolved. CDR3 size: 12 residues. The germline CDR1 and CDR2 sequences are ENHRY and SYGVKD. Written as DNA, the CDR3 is TGTGCCATCAGTGAGGGATCCTACGGGCAGTACGTC. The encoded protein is CAISEGSYGQYV.

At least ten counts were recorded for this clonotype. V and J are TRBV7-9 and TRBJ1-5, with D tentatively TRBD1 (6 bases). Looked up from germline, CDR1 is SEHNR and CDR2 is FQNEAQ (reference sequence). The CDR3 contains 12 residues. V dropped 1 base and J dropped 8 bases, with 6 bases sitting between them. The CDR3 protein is CASSLGDKPQHF. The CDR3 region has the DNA TGTGCCAGCAGCTTAGGGGACAAGCCCCAGCATTTT.

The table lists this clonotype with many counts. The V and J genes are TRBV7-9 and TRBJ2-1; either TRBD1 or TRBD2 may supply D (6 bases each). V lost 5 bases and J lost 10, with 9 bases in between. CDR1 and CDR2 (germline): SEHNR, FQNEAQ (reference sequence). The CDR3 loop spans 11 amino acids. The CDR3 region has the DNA TGTGCCAGCAGCGGGGGGCAGGAGCAGTTCTTC. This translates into CASSGGQEQFF.

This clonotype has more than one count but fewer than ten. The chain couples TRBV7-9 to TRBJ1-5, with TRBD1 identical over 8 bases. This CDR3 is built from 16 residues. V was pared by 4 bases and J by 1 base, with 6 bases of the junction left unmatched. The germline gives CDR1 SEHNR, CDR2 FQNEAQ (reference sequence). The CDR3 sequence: CASSSADRGSNQPQHF. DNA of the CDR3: TGTGCCAGCAGCTCCGCCGACAGGGGAAGCAATCAGCCCCAGCATTTT.

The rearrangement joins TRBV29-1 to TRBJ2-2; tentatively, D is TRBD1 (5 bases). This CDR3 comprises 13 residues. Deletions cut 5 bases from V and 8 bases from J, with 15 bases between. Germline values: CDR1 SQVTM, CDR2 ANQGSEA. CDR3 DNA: TGCAGCGTTCCTGACAGAACCAATGGGGAGCTGTTTTTT. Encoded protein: CSVPDRTNGELFF.

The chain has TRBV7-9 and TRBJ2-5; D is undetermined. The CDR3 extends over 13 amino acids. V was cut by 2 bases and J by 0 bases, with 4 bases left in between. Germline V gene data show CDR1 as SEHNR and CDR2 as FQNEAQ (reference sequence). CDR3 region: CASSLLNQETQYF. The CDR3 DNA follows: TGTGCCAGCAGCTTATTGAACCAAGAGACCCAGTACTTC.

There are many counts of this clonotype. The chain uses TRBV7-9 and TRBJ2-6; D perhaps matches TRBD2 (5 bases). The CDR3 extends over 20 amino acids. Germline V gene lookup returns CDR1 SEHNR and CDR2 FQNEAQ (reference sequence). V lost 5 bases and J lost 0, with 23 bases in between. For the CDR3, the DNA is TGTGCCAGCAGCGGCCGGAGGATTCGCTTTAACGGCTCTGGGGCCAACGTCCTGACTTTC. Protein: CASSGRRIRFNGSGANVLTF.

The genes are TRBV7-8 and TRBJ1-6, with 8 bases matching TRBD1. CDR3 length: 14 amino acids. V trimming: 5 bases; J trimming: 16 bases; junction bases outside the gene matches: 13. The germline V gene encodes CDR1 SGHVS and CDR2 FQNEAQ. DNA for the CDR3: TGTGCCAGCAGCCCATGGACAGGGAAGGGCCCTCTCCACTTT. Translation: CASSPWTGKGPLHF.

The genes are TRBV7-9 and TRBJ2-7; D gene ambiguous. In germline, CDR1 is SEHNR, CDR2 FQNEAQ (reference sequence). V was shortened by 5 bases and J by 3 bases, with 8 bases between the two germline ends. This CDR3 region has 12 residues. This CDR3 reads CASSPDDYEQYF. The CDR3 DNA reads TGTGCCAGCAGCCCAGACGACTACGAGCAGTACTTC.

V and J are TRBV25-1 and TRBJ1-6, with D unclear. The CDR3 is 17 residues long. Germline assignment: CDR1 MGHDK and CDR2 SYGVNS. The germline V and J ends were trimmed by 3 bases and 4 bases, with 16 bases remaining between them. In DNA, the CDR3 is TGTGCCAGCAGTGAGGAAGGTACAGCCCCATATAATTCACCCCTCCACTTT. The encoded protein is CASSEEGTAPYNSPLHF.

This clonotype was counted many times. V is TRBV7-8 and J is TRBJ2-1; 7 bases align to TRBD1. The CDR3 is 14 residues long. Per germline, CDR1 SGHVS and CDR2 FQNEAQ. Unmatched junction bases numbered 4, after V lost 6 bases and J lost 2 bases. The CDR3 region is CASRPTGPYNEQFF. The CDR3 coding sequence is TGTGCCAGCAGACCGACAGGGCCCTACAATGAGCAGTTCTTC. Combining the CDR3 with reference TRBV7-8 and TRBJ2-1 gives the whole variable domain GAGVSQSPRYKVAKRGQDVALRCDPISGHVSLFWYQQALGQGPEFLTYFQNEAQLDKSGLPSDRFFAERPEGSVSTLKIQRTQQEDSAVYLCASRPTGPYNEQFFGPGTRLTVL.

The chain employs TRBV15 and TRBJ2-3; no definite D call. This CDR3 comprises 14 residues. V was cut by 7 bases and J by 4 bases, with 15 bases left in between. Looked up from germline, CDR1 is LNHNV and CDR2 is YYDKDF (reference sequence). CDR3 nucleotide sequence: TGTGCCACCAACCGTCCCTCATCCTCAGATACGCAGTATTTT. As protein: CATNRPSSSDTQYF.

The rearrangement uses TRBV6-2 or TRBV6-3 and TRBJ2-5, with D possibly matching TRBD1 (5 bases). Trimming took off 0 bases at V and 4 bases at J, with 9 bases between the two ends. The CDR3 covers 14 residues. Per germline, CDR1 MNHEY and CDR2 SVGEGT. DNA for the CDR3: TGTGCCAGCAGTTACTCGAACAGGAGAGAGACCCAGTACTTC. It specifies CASSYSNRRETQYF.

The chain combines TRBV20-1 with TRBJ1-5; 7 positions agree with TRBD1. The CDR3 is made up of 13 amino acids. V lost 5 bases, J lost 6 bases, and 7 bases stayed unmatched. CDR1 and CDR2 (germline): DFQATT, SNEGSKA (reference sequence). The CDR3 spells CSAEGGWGQPQHF. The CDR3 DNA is TGCAGTGCTGAAGGGGGCTGGGGTCAGCCCCAGCATTTT.

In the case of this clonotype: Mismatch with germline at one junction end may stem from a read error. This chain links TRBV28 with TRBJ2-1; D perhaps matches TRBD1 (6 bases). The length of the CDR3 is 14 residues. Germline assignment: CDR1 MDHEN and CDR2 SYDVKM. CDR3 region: CTSSPPGVTNEQFF. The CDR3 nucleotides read TGTACCAGCAGTCCTCCAGGGGTTACCAATGAGCAGTTCTTC.

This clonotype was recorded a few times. The chain's CDR3 is CSVGGLGRVEAFF. The DNA of the CDR3 is TGCAGTGTCGGGGGCCTTGGGAGGGTAGAAGCTTTCTTT. The J gene is TRBJ1-1, the V gene TRBV20-1; D is perhaps TRBD1 (6 bases). The germline gives CDR1 DFQATT, CDR2 SNEGSKA (reference sequence). There are 13 residues in the CDR3. Trimming cost V 7 bases and J 8 bases, with 20 bases left between them.

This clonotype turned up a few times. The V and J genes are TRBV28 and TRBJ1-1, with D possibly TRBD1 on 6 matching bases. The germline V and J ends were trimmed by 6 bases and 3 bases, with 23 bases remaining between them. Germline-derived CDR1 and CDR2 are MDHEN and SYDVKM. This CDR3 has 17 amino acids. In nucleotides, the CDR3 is TGTGCCAGCAGCCAAGGACAGCTCCTCTCGATATACACTGAAGCTTTCTTT. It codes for CASSQGQLLSIYTEAFF.

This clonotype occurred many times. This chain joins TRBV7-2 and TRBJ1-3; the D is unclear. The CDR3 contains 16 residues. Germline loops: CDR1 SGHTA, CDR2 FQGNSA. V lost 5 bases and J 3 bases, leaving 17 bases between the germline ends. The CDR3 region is CASSTSHVENGNTIYF. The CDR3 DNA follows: TGTGCCAGCAGCACCAGCCACGTCGAAAATGGAAACACCATATATTTT.

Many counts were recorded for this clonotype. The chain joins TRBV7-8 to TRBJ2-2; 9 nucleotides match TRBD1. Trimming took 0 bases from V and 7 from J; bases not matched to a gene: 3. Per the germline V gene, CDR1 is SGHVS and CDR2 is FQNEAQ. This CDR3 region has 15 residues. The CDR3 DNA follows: TGTGCCAGCAGCTTAGCGGGACAGGGTATCGGGGAGCTGTTTTTT. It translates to CASSLAGQGIGELFF.